This TCR beta chain is from a study of blood T cell repertoires in COVID-19. Looking at the study overall: Sources were T cells, B-cell-depleted T cells, or PBMCs; the material itself was cDNA or gDNA.

The CDR3 has 13 amino acids. Germline CDR1 is SGDLS and CDR2 is YYNGEE. Trimming shortened V by 4 bases and J by 1 base, and 8 bases separated the two germline ends. With respect to this clone: Other DNA sequences from this sample encode an identical CDR3 as well.

TCRdb's table, derived via immunoSEQ multiplex PCR, lists solely in-frame clones and lacks some. The sample holds about 410,000 clones, approximately 89% seen once. J is TRBJ1-1 and V is TRBV9; D is perhaps TRBD1 (5 bases). Sequencing used PBMCs or T cells enriched from blood (not recorded which). The origin of this receptor is a woman aged 25 to 39 who had recovered from COVID-19. Written as DNA, the CDR3 is TGTGCCAGCAGCTTTGGACAGAACACTGAAGCTTTCTTT. Protein sequence: CASSFGQNTEAFF.